This T cell receptor beta chain was recorded in a study of blood T cell repertoires in COVID-19. Study overall: COVID-19 samples, acute and convalescent, were from the United States, Italy and Spain. From T cells, B-cell-depleted T cells, or PBMCs came the material, which was cDNA or gDNA.

The Seattle patients joined while their infection was active and were tracked longitudinally afterward. Per the original methods: Reference gene primer amplification in the assay estimated nucleated cell counts. The method was immunoSEQ multiplex PCR; TCRdb's version includes in-frame clones alone and lacks a portion of them. The DNA was the basis for D and trimming; V, J and clone size are from that table. The sample includes some 190,000 clones, 84% seen only once; the top ten take 7.8%. Germline V CDR1 and CDR2: SGHRS, YFSETQ. V was trimmed by 1 base and J by 4 bases, leaving 5 bases between them. This CDR3 has 12 residues.

The specimen sequenced was peripheral blood. V gene TRBV5-1 combines with J gene TRBJ2-5; D gene uncertain. The sequence derives from a woman aged 80 or over with COVID-19, enrolled during active disease. This CDR3 reads CASSLFRETQYF. The CDR3 DNA follows: TGCGCCAGCAGCTTGTTCCGAGAGACCCAGTACTTC.